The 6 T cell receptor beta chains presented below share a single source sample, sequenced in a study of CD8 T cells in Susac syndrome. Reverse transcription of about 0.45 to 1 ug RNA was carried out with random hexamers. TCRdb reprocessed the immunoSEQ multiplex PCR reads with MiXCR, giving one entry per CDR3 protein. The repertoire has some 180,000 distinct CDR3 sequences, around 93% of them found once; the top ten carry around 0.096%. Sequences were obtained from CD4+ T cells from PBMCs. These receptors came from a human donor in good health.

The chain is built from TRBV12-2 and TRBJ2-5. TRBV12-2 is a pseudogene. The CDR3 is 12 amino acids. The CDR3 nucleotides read TGTGCGGTACGAGAATTCCAAGAGACCCAGTACTTC. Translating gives CAVREFQETQYF.

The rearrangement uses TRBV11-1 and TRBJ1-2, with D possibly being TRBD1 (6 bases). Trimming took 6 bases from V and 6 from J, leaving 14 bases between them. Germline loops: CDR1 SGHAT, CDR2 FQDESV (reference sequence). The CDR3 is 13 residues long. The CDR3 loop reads CASSSLQGNGYTF. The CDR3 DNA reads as TGTGCCAGCAGTTCACTCCAGGGGAATGGCTACACCTTC.

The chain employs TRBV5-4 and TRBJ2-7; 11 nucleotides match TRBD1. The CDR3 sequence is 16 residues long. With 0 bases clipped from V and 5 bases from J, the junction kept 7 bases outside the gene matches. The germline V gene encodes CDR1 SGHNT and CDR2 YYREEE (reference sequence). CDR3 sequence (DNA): TGTGCCAGCAGCTTGGCCTGGGACAGGGGGATCCACGAGCAGTACTTC. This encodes CASSLAWDRGIHEQYF.

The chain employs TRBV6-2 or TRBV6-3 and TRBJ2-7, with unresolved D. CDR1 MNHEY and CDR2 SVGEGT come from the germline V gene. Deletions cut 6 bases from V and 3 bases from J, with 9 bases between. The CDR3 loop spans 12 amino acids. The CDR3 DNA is TGTGCCAGCAGCCCGTCGTACTACGAGCAGTACGTC. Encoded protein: CASSPSYYEQYV.

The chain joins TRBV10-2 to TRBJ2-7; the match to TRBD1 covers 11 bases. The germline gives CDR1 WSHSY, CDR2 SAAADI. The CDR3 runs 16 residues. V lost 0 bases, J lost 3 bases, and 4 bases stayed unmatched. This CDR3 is CASSESWDRGIYEQYF. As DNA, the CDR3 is TGCGCCAGCAGTGAGTCATGGGACAGGGGGATCTACGAGCAGTACTTC.

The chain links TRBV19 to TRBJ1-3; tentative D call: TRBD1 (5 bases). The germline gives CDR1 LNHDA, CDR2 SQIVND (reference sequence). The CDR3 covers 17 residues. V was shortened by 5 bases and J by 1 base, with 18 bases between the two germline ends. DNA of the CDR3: TGTGCCAGTAGTCTCCTCACCCGACAGTGGTCTGGAAACACCATATATTTT. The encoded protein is CASSLLTRQWSGNTIYF.